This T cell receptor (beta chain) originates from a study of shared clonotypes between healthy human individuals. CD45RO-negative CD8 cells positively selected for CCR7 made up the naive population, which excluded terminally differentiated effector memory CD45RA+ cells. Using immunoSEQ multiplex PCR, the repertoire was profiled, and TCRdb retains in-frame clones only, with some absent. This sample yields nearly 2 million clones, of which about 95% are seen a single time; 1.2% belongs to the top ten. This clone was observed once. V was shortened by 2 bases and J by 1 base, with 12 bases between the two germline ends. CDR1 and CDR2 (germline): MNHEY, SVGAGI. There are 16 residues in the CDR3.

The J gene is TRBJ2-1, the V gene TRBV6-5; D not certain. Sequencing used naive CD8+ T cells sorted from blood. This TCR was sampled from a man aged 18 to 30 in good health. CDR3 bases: TGTGCCAGCAGTTACGGCGGACCAGGTTCCTACAATGAGCAGTTCTTC. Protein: CASSYGGPGSYNEQFF.